The 17 T cell receptor beta chains below were found in one sample sequenced in a study of T-cell reconstitution after alpha-beta-depleted transplantation in children. The TCRbeta library was prepared with unique molecular identifiers. TCRdb fed the PCR reads into MiXCR, producing one record per CDR3 protein. Of 500,000 to 650,000 distinct CDR3 sequences in the sample, 10% to 15% were seen once. Sequenced material: PBMCs, mostly from graft donor cells, taken 360 days after TCRalphabeta/CD19-depleted stem cell transplant. Receptor source: a male patient between 10 and 17 years old who had a stem cell transplant for acute myeloid leukemia, so the T cells may come from the graft donor.

The sample holds a few counts of this clonotype. This chain joins TRBV20-1 and TRBJ2-7, with TRBD2 matching 13 bases. V was pared by 3 bases and J by 1 base, with 9 bases of the junction left unmatched. Germline V gene lookup returns CDR1 DFQATT and CDR2 SNEGSKA (reference sequence). The CDR3 is made up of 17 amino acids. CDR3 region: CSASPGLAGVWSYEQYF. Here the CDR3 DNA reads TGCAGTGCTAGCCCCGGACTAGCGGGAGTATGGTCCTACGAGCAGTACTTC.

V gene TRBV7-2 combines with J gene TRBJ2-4; D is unresolved. Germline V gives CDR1 SGHTA, CDR2 FQGNSA. There are 15 residues in the CDR3. Trimming removed 3 bases at V and 2 bases at J, with 11 bases between. Written as DNA, the CDR3 is TGTGCCAGCAGCTTGCGGACCGGAACCAAAAACATTCAGTACTTC. It encodes CASSLRTGTKNIQYF.

This clonotype was seen repeatedly, ten times or more. The CDR3 DNA is TGCGCCAGCAGCAAGGACAGTGAGCAGTTCTTC. Protein: CASSKDSEQFF. The rearrangement joins TRBV5-1 to TRBJ2-1, with a weak D call TRBD1 (6 bases). V was clipped by 4 bases and J by 9 bases, with 8 bases between them. The CDR3 loop spans 11 amino acids. Germline CDR1 reads SGHRS; CDR2 reads YFSETQ.

This clonotype was seen only a few times. This rearrangement joins TRBV12-3 or TRBV12-4 to TRBJ2-5, with 7 bases that match TRBD1. This CDR3 is 15 amino acids long. V shed 6 bases, J shed 5 bases, and the junction held 12 bases outside the gene matches. CDR3: CASRAQTGIGETQYF. The CDR3 nucleotides read TGTGCCAGCAGGGCCCAGACAGGGATTGGGGAGACCCAGTACTTC.

The V gene is TRBV20-1, the J gene TRBJ1-2, with 10 nucleotides matching TRBD1. The V gene's germline CDR1 is DFQATT and CDR2 SNEGSKA (reference sequence). V was clipped by 4 bases and J by 4 bases; unmatched bases: 6. The CDR3 extends over 14 amino acids. The CDR3 region is CSATMDRGVYGYTF. CDR3 DNA: TGCAGTGCTACCATGGACAGGGGGGTCTATGGCTACACCTTC.

This chain joins TRBV11-1 and TRBJ2-5; 11 bases match TRBD2. The CDR3 extends over 17 amino acids. Trimming removed 1 base from V and 0 bases from J; junction bases left unmatched: 4. Germline CDR1 is SGHAT and CDR2 is FQDESV (reference sequence). CDR3 nucleotides: TGTGCCAGCAGCTTAGTGGGACTAGCGGCCTACCAAGAGACCCAGTACTTC. This codes for CASSLVGLAAYQETQYF.

The rearrangement joins TRBV29-1 to TRBJ2-1; 11 bases agree with TRBD1. CDR1 and CDR2 (germline): SQVTM, ANQGSEA. The CDR3 has 17 residues. V shed 5 bases and J 2 bases; nucleotides not matched to a gene: 11. The CDR3 spells CSVTGQGESHAYNEQFF. The CDR3 DNA reads TGCAGCGTTACGGGACAGGGGGAGTCCCATGCCTACAATGAGCAGTTCTTC.

The chain couples TRBV2 to TRBJ2-1, with a tentative D call TRBD1 (5 bases). The V end was cut by 6 bases, the J end by 5 bases, with 11 bases between. There are 13 residues in the CDR3. In germline, CDR1 is SNHLY, CDR2 FYNNEI. The CDR3 sequence: CASRTFRDNEQFF. Here the CDR3 DNA reads TGTGCCAGCAGAACCTTCAGGGACAATGAGCAGTTCTTC.

This rearrangement joins TRBV29-1 to TRBJ2-7; 10 bases are shared with TRBD1. The J segment lost 0 bases and the V segment lost 0 bases, leaving 8 bases of the junction unmatched. The germline gives CDR1 SQVTM, CDR2 ANQGSEA. CDR3 length equals 17 residues. The CDR3 loop reads CSVEDSGTGDSSYEQYF. The CDR3 nucleotides are TGCAGCGTTGAAGATTCTGGGACAGGGGACAGCTCCTACGAGCAGTACTTC.

This clonotype occurred a few times. The chain links TRBV5-4 to TRBJ2-1; no definite D call. This CDR3 contains 12 residues. Per the germline V gene, CDR1 is SGHNT and CDR2 is YYREEE (reference sequence). V gave up 4 bases and J gave up 9 bases, with 11 bases separating them. DNA for the CDR3: TGTGCCAGCAGCACTGTATTGGGTGAGCAGTTCTTC. Translated, it gives CASSTVLGEQFF.

The chain links TRBV5-1 to TRBJ2-2; 12 positions agree with TRBD2. The J segment lost 2 bases and the V segment lost 1 base, leaving 3 bases of the junction unmatched. CDR1 and CDR2 (germline): SGHRS, YFSETQ. The CDR3 totals 17 residues. In DNA, the CDR3 is TGCGCCAGCAGCTTGATGGGACTAGCGGGCAACACCGGGGAGCTGTTTTTT. This sequence encodes CASSLMGLAGNTGELFF. Combining the CDR3 with reference TRBV5-1 and TRBJ2-2 gives the whole variable domain KAGVTQTPRYLIKTRGQQVTLSCSPISGHRSVSWYQQTPGQGLQFLFEYFSETQRNKGNFPGRFSGRQFSNSRSEMNVSTLELGDSALYLCASSLMGLAGNTGELFFGEGSRLTVL.

V gene TRBV7-9 combines with J gene TRBJ1-1; D unclear. Between the trimmed V and J ends, which lost 8 bases and 8 bases, there was a span of 18 bases. CDR1 and CDR2 from the germline V gene are SEHNR and FQNEAQ (reference sequence). CDR3 length: 13 residues. The CDR3 sequence is CASSYGRTEEAFF. The CDR3 coding sequence is TGTGCCAGCTCATATGGCCGGACGGAGGAAGCTTTCTTT.

The V and J genes are TRBV4-3 and TRBJ2-1, with 7 positions matching TRBD2. V shed 2 bases, J shed 4 bases, and the junction held 8 bases outside the gene matches. The CDR3 covers 16 residues. Germline V gene lookup returns CDR1 LGHNA and CDR2 YSLEER. In DNA form, the CDR3 reads TGCGCCAGCAGCCAAAAAGTCCTAGCGGTTTACAATGAGCAGTTCTTC. Translation: CASSQKVLAVYNEQFF.

This clonotype was counted at least ten times. This chain joins TRBV12-3 or TRBV12-4 and TRBJ2-4; D remains ambiguous. V lost 7 bases and J lost 9, with 10 bases in between. This CDR3 is 11 amino acids long. The CDR3 DNA reads as TGTGCCAGCACAGACCGAGGCATTCAGTACTTC. Protein: CASTDRGIQYF.

The sample holds a few counts of this clonotype. The chain carries TRBV7-2 and TRBJ2-7; D gene uncertain. The CDR3 runs to 11 residues. CDR1 and CDR2 from the germline V gene are SGHTA and FQGNSA. Trimming left V 4 bases short and J 9 bases short, with 10 bases between. The CDR3 sequence is CASSSSSTQYF. As DNA, the CDR3 is TGTGCCAGCAGCTCGAGTTCGACGCAGTACTTC.

The chain links TRBV19 to TRBJ2-7; D unresolved. The germline V gene encodes CDR1 LNHDA and CDR2 SQIVND (reference sequence). The CDR3 length is 13 residues. The CDR3 DNA sequence: TGTGCGACCGAGGTTCTTATCTCCTACGAGCAGTACTTC. Encoded protein: CATEVLISYEQYF.

This clonotype was detected only a few times. This rearrangement joins TRBV3-1 to TRBJ2-3, with D maybe TRBD1 (5 bases). This CDR3 spans 16 amino acids. V was cut by 2 bases and J by 2 bases, with 14 bases left in between. CDR1 LGHDT and CDR2 YNNKEL come from the germline V gene (reference sequence). The CDR3 here is CASSQNPTGATDTQYF. The CDR3 bases are TGTGCCAGCAGCCAAAACCCTACAGGTGCCACAGATACGCAGTATTTT.